This T cell receptor beta chain came from a study of control samples from healthy donors and cancer patients. The method was immunoSEQ multiplex PCR; TCRdb's version includes in-frame clones alone and lacks a portion of them. Of approximately 230,000 clones in the sample, roughly 87% were seen once. V gave up 5 bases and J gave up 3 bases, with 21 bases separating them. In germline, CDR1 is SGHTA, CDR2 FQGTGA. The CDR3 runs 17 residues. The chain is built from TRBV7-3 and TRBJ2-3; TRBD2 is a possible D gene (5 bases). Sequenced material: PBMCs. The clonotype comes from a woman aged 55-70 years with lung cancer. The CDR3 DNA reads as TGTGCCAGCAGCCTCCATCGGGTCGGGGTGGGGACAGATACGCAGTATTTT. This codes for CASSLHRVGVGTDTQYF.